This T cell receptor beta chain emerged from a study of T-cell memory formation after mild COVID-19. In the study overall: Among the donors, TCR clusters were largely specific to each donor.

5'RACE, which relied on constant-segment primers, yielded TCR alpha and TCR beta cDNA libraries carrying sample barcodes and UMIs. TCRdb passed the 5' RACE reads through MiXCR, listing each CDR3 protein once. The table shows around 300,000 distinct CDR3 sequences, with roughly 13% occurring only once. This clonotype turned up a few times. The TCR originated in a man younger than 35 who had mild COVID-19 (a few samples of this study predate the infection). Cell type and time point are not known. The material sequenced was PBMCs or a T cell subset sorted from them (not recorded which).

CDR3 residues: CSATGLAGYGTDTQYF. For the CDR3, the DNA is TGCAGTGCCACAGGCCTAGCCGGATATGGCACAGATACGCAGTATTTT. The rearrangement links TRBV20-1 to TRBJ2-3; D is possibly TRBD1 or TRBD2 (5 bases each). V lost 6 bases to trimming and J lost 1 base, with 20 bases between them. CDR1 is DFQATT and CDR2 is SNEGSKA in the germline V gene (reference sequence). The CDR3 spans 16 residues.